This T cell receptor (beta chain) was identified in a study of T cells in Graves' hyperthyroidism and ophthalmopathy. This clonotype was picked up many times. Template material for amplifying TCR beta CDR3 regions consisted of RNA transcripts. The primer set for the first-round RT-PCR of the TCR CDR3 was HTBI. One entry per CDR3 protein, called by TCRdb with MiXCR from the multiplex PCR reads. The sample carries hundreds of thousands of distinct CDR3 sequences, about 45% recorded once. V shed 0 bases and J 9 bases; nucleotides not matched to a gene: 9. The CDR3 is 15 residues long. Germline-derived CDR1 and CDR2 are SQVTM and ANQGSEA.

Sequences were obtained from peripheral blood or thyroid tissue (not recorded which). The J gene is TRBJ1-1, the V gene TRBV29-1; 11 bases are a match to TRBD1. The clonotype originates from an adult man with Graves' disease, either hyperthyroidism or ophthalmopathy (not recorded which). This chain's CDR3 is CSVEDLGTGGGKAFF. CDR3 bases: TGCAGCGTTGAAGATCTCGGGACAGGGGGTGGAAAAGCTTTCTTT.